This T cell receptor (beta chain) derives from a study of blood T cell repertoires in COVID-19. Trimming removed 7 bases at V and 5 bases at J, with 14 bases between. This CDR3 comprises 13 residues. The V gene's germline CDR1 is MNHEY and CDR2 SVGAGI. TCRdb's copy holds only in-frame clones and misses some; the assay was immunoSEQ multiplex PCR. The sample has approximately 260,000 clones, approximately 90% seen once. The chain employs TRBV6-5 and TRBJ2-5; tentatively, D is TRBD2 (5 bases). This sequence was found in a woman aged 40 to 50 with acute or convalescent COVID-19. Sequences were obtained from peripheral blood. Here the CDR3 DNA reads TGTGCCAGCACAAAGCAGGACTTCGAGACCCAGTACTTC. Translation gives CASTKQDFETQYF.